This T cell receptor beta chain was retrieved from a study of T cell repertoires in cytomegalovirus infection. Germline V gene data show CDR1 as SQVTM and CDR2 as ANQGSEA. J was trimmed by 1 base and V by 6 bases; bases with no gene match: 2. This CDR3 spans 13 amino acids. Using its own MiXCR run on the reads, TCRdb lists one record per CDR3 protein. The data hold about 110,000 distinct CDR3 sequences, with around 30% observed a single time. Turning to this clonotype: Its specificity is not known.

Sequencing used CD8+ T cells from cultured PBMCs, obtained from culture after CMV antigen stimulation. The TCR originated in a human donor in good health (CMV status not recorded). Some clones in this sample may be carry-over from other donors' samples. The chain uses TRBV29-1 and TRBJ2-1, with 8 positions matching TRBD2. CDR3 bases: TGCAGCGTCGCGGGGGGATCCTACAATGAGCAGTTCTTC. This gives the protein CSVAGGSYNEQFF.